The clone carrying this T cell receptor beta chain appeared a few times. The sample is drawn from a study of blood T cell repertoires in COVID-19. The germline V gene has CDR1 LNHDA and CDR2 SQIVND (reference sequence). The CDR3 length is 15 residues. Trimming at V came to 7 bases and at J to 7 bases, leaving 7 bases not matched to a gene. Produced via immunoSEQ multiplex PCR; TCRdb's table is partial and in-frame only. The data contain about 320,000 clones, about 82% of them singletons. The chain joins TRBV19 to TRBJ2-1, with 13 positions matching TRBD2. The clonotype was recovered from a woman aged 45-59 years with acute or convalescent COVID-19. The source material was peripheral blood. The CDR3 DNA sequence: TGTGCCAGTAAAGGACTAGCGGGAGTAGGAAATGAGCAGTTCTTC. It translates to CASKGLAGVGNEQFF.